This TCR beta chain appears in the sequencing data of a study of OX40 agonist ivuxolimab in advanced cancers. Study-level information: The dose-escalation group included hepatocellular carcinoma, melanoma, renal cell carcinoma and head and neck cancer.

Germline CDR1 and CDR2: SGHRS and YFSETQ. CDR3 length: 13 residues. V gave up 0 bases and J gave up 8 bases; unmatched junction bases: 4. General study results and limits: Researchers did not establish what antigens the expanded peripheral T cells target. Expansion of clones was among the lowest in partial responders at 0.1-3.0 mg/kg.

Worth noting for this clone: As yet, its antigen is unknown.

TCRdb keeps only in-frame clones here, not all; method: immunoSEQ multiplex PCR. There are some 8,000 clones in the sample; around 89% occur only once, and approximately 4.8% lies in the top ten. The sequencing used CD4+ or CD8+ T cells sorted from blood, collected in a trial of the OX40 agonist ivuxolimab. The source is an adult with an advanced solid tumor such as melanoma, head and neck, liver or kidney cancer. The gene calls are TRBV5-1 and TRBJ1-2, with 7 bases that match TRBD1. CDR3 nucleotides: TGCGCCAGCAGCTTGGAGGGACAGTTCGGCTACACCTTC. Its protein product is CASSLEGQFGYTF.